A selection of T cell receptor beta chains follows, all from one sample in a study of CD8 T cells in Susac syndrome. A single record per CDR3 protein comes from TCRdb applying MiXCR to the immunoSEQ multiplex PCR reads. Of hundreds of thousands of distinct CDR3 sequences in the sample, around 96% were seen once. Sequencing was performed on CD4+ T cells from PBMCs. Receptor source: a human donor with multiple sclerosis. The CDR3 runs from the conserved cysteine through the conserved F or W. A D gene is named only where the DNA matches it firmly. Clone size is stated in some rows and not others, as once, few, many or a class when expanded.

clone_size	d_call	v_call	j_call	cdr3_aa	cdr3_nt
-	-	TRBV20-1	TRBJ1-2	CSAIQGGYGYTF	TGCAGTGCTATACAGGGTGGCTATGGCTACACCTTC
-	-	TRBV29-1	TRBJ2-7	CSVERDGYEQYF	TGCAGCGTTGAACGGGATGGCTACGAGCAGTACTTC
-	-	TRBV7-9	TRBJ2-3	CASSADRFEDTQYF	TGTGCCAGCAGCGCCGACAGGTTCGAGGATACGCAGTATTTT
-	TRBD1	TRBV20-1	TRBJ2-5	CSALTGAQETQYF	TGCAGTGCCCTAACAGGGGCCCAAGAGACCCAGTACTTC
-	-	TRBV2	TRBJ1-5	CASSGGTIGNQPQHF	TGTGCCAGCAGTGGGGGGACAATTGGCAATCAGCCCCAGCATTTT
-	-	TRBV3-1	TRBJ2-5	CASSHYWETQYF	TGTGCCAGCAGCCATTATTGGGAGACCCAGTACTTC
-	-	TRBV3-1	TRBJ2-7	CASSQLYQKSAYEQYF	TGTGCCAGCAGCCAACTATATCAGAAGTCCGCCTACGAGCAGTACTTC
-	-	TRBV30	TRBJ1-1	CAWSLIRTVNTEAFF	TGTGCCTGGAGTCTGATCCGGACCGTTAACACTGAAGCTTTCTTT
-	-	TRBV29-1	TRBJ2-3	CSVATRGATDTQYF	TGCAGCGTCGCGACCAGAGGGGCCACAGATACGCAGTATTTT
-	-	TRBV15	TRBJ2-5	CATSRAGVVGETQYF	TGTGCCACCAGCAGAGCGGGAGTAGTAGGGGAGACCCAGTACTTC
-	-	TRBV4-2	TRBJ1-2	CASATGHTYGYTF	TGTGCCAGCGCTACGGGCCATACCTATGGCTACACCTTC
-	-	TRBV12-3/TRBV12-4	TRBJ2-1	CASSFGELRKDNEQFF	TGTGCCAGCAGTTTCGGGGAGCTCAGAAAAGACAATGAGCAGTTCTTC
-	-	TRBV9	TRBJ1-1	CASSVVGGLTEAFF	TGTGCCAGCAGCGTAGTTGGGGGGCTCACTGAAGCTTTCTTT
-	-	TRBV3-1	TRBJ2-7	CASKTGSSYEQYF	TGTGCCAGCAAGACCGGGAGCTCCTACGAGCAGTACTTC
once	-	TRBV7-9	TRBJ2-1	CASTFFEGTEQFF	TGTGCCAGCACCTTCTTTGAGGGGACTGAGCAGTTCTTC
-	-	TRBV15	TRBJ1-1	CATSRDLVTEAFF	TGTGCCACCAGCAGAGATCTGGTCACTGAAGCTTTCTTT
-	TRBD2	TRBV19	TRBJ2-1	CASSRLAGAFGQFF	TGTGCCAGTAGTCGACTAGCGGGAGCGTTTGGGCAGTTCTTC
-	-	TRBV4-1	TRBJ2-1	CASSQERDNSYNEQFF	TGCGCCAGCAGCCAAGAAAGGGACAACTCCTACAATGAGCAGTTCTTC
-	TRBD2	TRBV20-1	TRBJ2-2	CSALGLARDTGELFF	TGCAGTGCGCTGGGACTAGCGAGGGACACCGGGGAGCTGTTTTTT
-	TRBD1	TRBV29-1	TRBJ1-2	CSVQTGGSYGYTF	TGCAGCGTGCAGACAGGGGGCAGCTATGGCTACACCTTC
-	TRBD2	TRBV20-1	TRBJ2-1	CSANRRGLAWYNEQFF	TGCAGTGCTAACAGACGTGGACTAGCGTGGTACAATGAGCAGTTCTTC
-	-	TRBV12-3/TRBV12-4	TRBJ1-2	CASSPGRSYGYTF	TGTGCCAGCAGCCCCGGACGGTCGTATGGCTACACCTTC
-	-	TRBV3-1	TRBJ2-6	CASSQGTGGANVLTF	TGTGCCAGCAGCCAGGGGACTGGCGGGGCCAACGTCCTGACTTTC
-	TRBD2	TRBV9	TRBJ2-3	CASSRSTSGGASDTQYF	TGTGCCAGCAGCCGGAGCACTAGCGGGGGGGCATCAGATACGCAGTATTTT
-	TRBD1	TRBV20-1	TRBJ2-7	CSAPGQGYEQYF	TGCAGTGCTCCGGGACAGGGCTACGAGCAGTACTTC
-	-	TRBV20-1	TRBJ2-1	CSARDPGGASYNEQFF	TGCAGTGCTAGAGATCCAGGCGGAGCGTCCTACAATGAGCAGTTCTTC
-	-	TRBV20-1	TRBJ2-3	CSAWPPATDTQYF	TGCAGTGCCTGGCCCCCAGCCACAGATACGCAGTATTTT
-	-	TRBV29-1	TRBJ2-7	CSVERGRNEQYF	TGCAGCGTTGAGCGGGGTAGGAACGAGCAGTACTTC
-	-	TRBV25-1	TRBJ2-5	CASSDPVGEQETQYF	TGTGCCAGCAGTGACCCCGTGGGGGAGCAAGAGACCCAGTACTTC
-	-	TRBV25-1	TRBJ2-3	CASSGALRNQDTQYF	TGTGCCAGCAGTGGTGCTCTCCGGAACCAAGATACGCAGTATTTT
-	TRBD1	TRBV23-1	TRBJ2-1	CANRDSSYNEQFF	TGCGCCAACCGGGACAGCTCCTACAATGAGCAGTTCTTC
-	TRBD2	TRBV18	TRBJ2-7	CASSPPWGGSSYEQYF	TGTGCCAGCTCACCACCCTGGGGGGGGTCTTCCTACGAGCAGTACTTC